Below, one T cell receptor beta chain is given with its context. This record belongs to a study of blood T cell repertoires in COVID-19. This CDR3 contains 12 residues. The ends were cut back, 6 bases at V and 5 bases at J, with 10 bases in the middle. CDR1 is SQVTM and CDR2 is ANQGSEA in the germline V gene. Using immunoSEQ multiplex PCR, the repertoire was profiled, and TCRdb retains in-frame clones only, with some absent. The sample includes about 230,000 clones, over 80% of them seen just once. The clonotype comes from a man aged 35 to 55 with acute or convalescent COVID-19. The chain is built from TRBV29-1 and TRBJ2-2; D gene uncertain. Material for sequencing was peripheral blood. The CDR3 bases are TGCAGCGTGCGCTCTTTGACCGGGGAGCTGTTTTTT. Its translation: CSVRSLTGELFF.